These 4 T cell receptor beta chains share one sample of origin, sequenced in a study of blood T cell repertoires in COVID-19. Sequencing used immunoSEQ multiplex PCR; TCRdb keeps in-frame clones, though not all of them. The data hold more than 85,000 clones, with 85% to 90% observed a single time. The sequencing input was peripheral blood. The receptors come from a human donor with COVID-19, enrolled during active disease. The donor label of this sample is uncertain.

V is TRBV10-1 and J is TRBJ2-7, with TRBD1 matching 7 bases. The ends lost 5 bases at V and 3 bases at J; junction bases unmatched: 7. The CDR3 is 14 residues long. Per the germline V gene, CDR1 is WNHNN and CDR2 is SYGVQD (reference sequence). CDR3 bases: TGCGCCAGCAGTCCCCTGACAGGGAGCTACGAGCAGTACTTC. The encoded protein is CASSPLTGSYEQYF.

V and J are TRBV2 and TRBJ2-5; possible D gene TRBD2, 6 bases. This CDR3 region has 13 residues. V lost 3 bases, J lost 5 bases, and 10 bases lay in between. Germline V gives CDR1 SNHLY, CDR2 FYNNEI. The CDR3 bases are TGTGCCAGCAGTGAGGGACTCTTGGAGACCCAGTACTTC. Its translation is CASSEGLLETQYF.

The chain carries TRBV9 and TRBJ2-5, with a possible D match to TRBD2 (7 bases). Trimming left V 3 bases short and J 5 bases short, with 20 bases between. CDR3 length: 16 amino acids. Germline V lookup: CDR1 SGDLS, CDR2 YYNGEE. The CDR3 protein is CASSEPRGGIWETQYF. The CDR3 DNA reads TGTGCCAGCAGCGAGCCCCGCGGGGGCATATGGGAGACCCAGTACTTC.

The chain couples TRBV2 to TRBJ2-1; 11 nucleotides match TRBD2. CDR1 SNHLY and CDR2 FYNNEI come from the germline V gene. V lost 4 bases to trimming and J lost 5 bases; unmatched junction nucleotides: 1. The CDR3 has 14 amino acids. In DNA form, the CDR3 reads TGTGCCAGCAGTGGACTAGCGGGGAACAATGAGCAGTTCTTC. Encoded protein: CASSGLAGNNEQFF.